This T cell receptor beta chain emerged from a study of cytomegalovirus exposure and HLA in healthy donors. The study ran its PCR with 60 Vbeta and 13 Jbeta primers. Some clones are missing from TCRdb's copy, which holds only in-frame ones; the method was immunoSEQ multiplex PCR. The sample holds 65,000 or so clones; approximately 60% are singletons and the top ten take around 2.8%. Regarding this clone: Its cognate antigen is unknown.

Study results and limitations: One later analysis reportedly identified an Asian-associated ancestry cluster that showed fewer N-insertions than the roughly 720-donor mean. Presence/absence results assume similar sequencing depth per donor, which may not hold. Analyzed later, most CMV-associated TCR beta chains appeared HLA-restricted.

This clonotype was sampled from a man aged 30 to 39 in good health and CMV-seronegative. Material for sequencing was PBMCs.

The CDR3 DNA follows: TGTGCCAGCAGCGACAGCGGGGGGGCCTCCTACGAGCAGTACTTC. This gives the protein CASSDSGGASYEQYF. This chain connects TRBV7-2 to TRBJ2-7, with TRBD2 matching 10 bases. The CDR3 length is 15 residues. The germline V gene encodes CDR1 SGHTA and CDR2 FQGNSA. Losses at the gene ends were 5 bases for V and 0 bases for J; bases not matched to a gene: 4.